Listed here are 11 T cell receptor beta chains from one sample, sequenced in a study of T cell responses to AZD1222 COVID-19 vaccine (dated by TCRdb to the early 2020s). Library method: the immunoSEQ multiplex PCR assay. TCRdb re-hosts the immuneACCESS table, in-frame sequences only. Its copies lack some clones; in the studies checked, an unresolved V gene accounts for under half of them, and the cause for the rest is not known. This sample lists 100,000 or so clones; about 91% were detected once. Together, the top ten hold 44% of the sample. Per the publication, the time point label means: about 28 days (+/-7) after the second vaccine dose. Specimen: peripheral blood, collected 28 days after the second AZD1222 dose. All receptors come from an adult who received the AZD1222 COVID-19 vaccine.

This chain joins TRBV6-5 and TRBJ2-2; D is ambiguous. Germline V gene lookup returns CDR1 MNHEY and CDR2 SVGAGI. CDR3 length: 13 amino acids. V gave up 5 bases and J gave up 4 bases, with 8 bases separating them. The CDR3 is CASSHDVTGELFF. DNA for the CDR3: TGTGCCAGCAGTCATGATGTCACCGGGGAGCTGTTTTTT.

The chain joins TRBV6-5 to TRBJ2-5; no reliable D call. The CDR3 covers 11 residues. Per germline, CDR1 MNHEY and CDR2 SVGAGI. V was pared by 5 bases and J by 2 bases, with 3 bases between. The CDR3 nucleotides are TGTGCCAGCAGTCGACAAGAGACCCAGTACTTC. It specifies CASSRQETQYF.

This chain connects TRBV6-6 to TRBJ1-1, with 10 bases matching TRBD1. CDR1 is MNHNY, CDR2 SVGAGI, per germline (reference sequence). The CDR3 is made up of 13 amino acids. Trimming removed 7 bases from V and 7 bases from J; junction bases left unmatched: 6. CDR3 in amino acids: CASIGQGVIEAFF. CDR3 coding DNA: TGTGCCAGCATTGGACAGGGGGTAATTGAAGCTTTCTTT.

The CDR3 sequence: CASSIQGAESYEQYF. DNA of the CDR3: TGTGCCAGTAGTATTCAGGGGGCTGAATCCTACGAGCAGTACTTC. This sequence joins TRBV19 and TRBJ2-7; 8 positions match TRBD1. The germline CDR1 and CDR2 sequences are LNHDA and SQIVND (reference sequence). CDR3 size: 15 residues. V was clipped by 3 bases and J by 1 base; unmatched bases: 5.

The chain has TRBV14 and TRBJ2-5; tentatively, D is TRBD1 (6 bases). The V gene lost 5 bases and the J gene lost 7 bases, with 14 bases spanning the gap. CDR3 size: 13 residues. CDR1 and CDR2 from the germline V gene are SGHDN and FVKESK. The chain's CDR3 is CASSWLLRGTQYF. The CDR3 DNA follows: TGTGCCAGCAGCTGGCTCCTCAGGGGGACCCAGTACTTC.

V gene TRBV3-1 (or the pseudogene TRBV3-2) combines with J gene TRBJ2-3; TRBD1 matches at 10 bases. The CDR3 runs 15 residues. Per the germline V gene, CDR1 is LGHDT and CDR2 is YNNKEL (reference sequence). Trimming at V came to 3 bases and at J to 2 bases, leaving 2 bases not matched to a gene. As DNA, the CDR3 is TGTGCCAGCAGCCAGACAGGGGGCTTCACAGATACGCAGTATTTT. It encodes CASSQTGGFTDTQYF.

This clone was detected only once. This sequence joins TRBV27 and TRBJ1-2; D remains ambiguous. The CDR3 totals 15 residues. Trimming took 2 bases from V and 10 from J, leaving 20 bases between them. Germline V gene sequence: CDR1 MNHEY, CDR2 SMNVEV (reference sequence). The CDR3 reads CASSLNRLGWRNYTF. The CDR3, as DNA: TGTGCCAGCAGTTTAAATCGTCTTGGGTGGAGGAACTACACCTTC.

The chain recombines TRBV21-1 with TRBJ1-2. TRBV21-1 is shown as a pseudogene. CDR3 length: 14 amino acids. CDR3 DNA sequence: TGTGCCAGCAGCACCCCAGGGGGGGCCTATGGCTACACCTTC. This sequence encodes CASSTPGGAYGYTF.

The chain carries TRBV5-1 and TRBJ2-5, with TRBD2 matching over 15 bases. V lost 4 bases and J lost 4; bases outside the gene matches: 8. Germline CDR1 is SGHRS and CDR2 is YFSETQ. The CDR3 is made up of 17 amino acids. The CDR3 bases are TGCGCCAGCAGCGTGGGACTAGCGGGAGGCGGTGGAGAGACCCAGTACTTC. Residues: CASSVGLAGGGGETQYF. Looking up the rest from reference TRBV5-1 and TRBJ2-5 gives the full variable domain: KAGVTQTPRYLIKTRGQQVTLSCSPISGHRSVSWYQQTPGQGLQFLFEYFSETQRNKGNFPGRFSGRQFSNSRSEMNVSTLELGDSALYLCASSVGLAGGGGETQYFGPGTRLLVL.

The chain recombines TRBV5-1 with TRBJ2-7, with D unresolved. V lost 4 bases to trimming and J lost 6 bases, with 11 bases between them. The CDR3 spans 12 residues. The germline CDR1 and CDR2 sequences are SGHRS and YFSETQ. CDR3 nucleotide sequence: TGCGCCAGCAGCCTCGGCCTTTCCGAGCAGTACTTC. This gives the protein CASSLGLSEQYF.

The chain couples TRBV6-2 or TRBV6-3 to TRBJ2-7; D possibly corresponds to TRBD2 (5 bases). Germline CDR1 and CDR2: MNHEY and SVGEGT. The CDR3 has 14 residues. Trimming removed 5 bases at V and 2 bases at J, with 13 bases between. The CDR3 here is CASSTWTGAYEQYF. In nucleotides, the CDR3 is TGTGCCAGCAGTACATGGACCGGGGCCTACGAGCAGTACTTC.